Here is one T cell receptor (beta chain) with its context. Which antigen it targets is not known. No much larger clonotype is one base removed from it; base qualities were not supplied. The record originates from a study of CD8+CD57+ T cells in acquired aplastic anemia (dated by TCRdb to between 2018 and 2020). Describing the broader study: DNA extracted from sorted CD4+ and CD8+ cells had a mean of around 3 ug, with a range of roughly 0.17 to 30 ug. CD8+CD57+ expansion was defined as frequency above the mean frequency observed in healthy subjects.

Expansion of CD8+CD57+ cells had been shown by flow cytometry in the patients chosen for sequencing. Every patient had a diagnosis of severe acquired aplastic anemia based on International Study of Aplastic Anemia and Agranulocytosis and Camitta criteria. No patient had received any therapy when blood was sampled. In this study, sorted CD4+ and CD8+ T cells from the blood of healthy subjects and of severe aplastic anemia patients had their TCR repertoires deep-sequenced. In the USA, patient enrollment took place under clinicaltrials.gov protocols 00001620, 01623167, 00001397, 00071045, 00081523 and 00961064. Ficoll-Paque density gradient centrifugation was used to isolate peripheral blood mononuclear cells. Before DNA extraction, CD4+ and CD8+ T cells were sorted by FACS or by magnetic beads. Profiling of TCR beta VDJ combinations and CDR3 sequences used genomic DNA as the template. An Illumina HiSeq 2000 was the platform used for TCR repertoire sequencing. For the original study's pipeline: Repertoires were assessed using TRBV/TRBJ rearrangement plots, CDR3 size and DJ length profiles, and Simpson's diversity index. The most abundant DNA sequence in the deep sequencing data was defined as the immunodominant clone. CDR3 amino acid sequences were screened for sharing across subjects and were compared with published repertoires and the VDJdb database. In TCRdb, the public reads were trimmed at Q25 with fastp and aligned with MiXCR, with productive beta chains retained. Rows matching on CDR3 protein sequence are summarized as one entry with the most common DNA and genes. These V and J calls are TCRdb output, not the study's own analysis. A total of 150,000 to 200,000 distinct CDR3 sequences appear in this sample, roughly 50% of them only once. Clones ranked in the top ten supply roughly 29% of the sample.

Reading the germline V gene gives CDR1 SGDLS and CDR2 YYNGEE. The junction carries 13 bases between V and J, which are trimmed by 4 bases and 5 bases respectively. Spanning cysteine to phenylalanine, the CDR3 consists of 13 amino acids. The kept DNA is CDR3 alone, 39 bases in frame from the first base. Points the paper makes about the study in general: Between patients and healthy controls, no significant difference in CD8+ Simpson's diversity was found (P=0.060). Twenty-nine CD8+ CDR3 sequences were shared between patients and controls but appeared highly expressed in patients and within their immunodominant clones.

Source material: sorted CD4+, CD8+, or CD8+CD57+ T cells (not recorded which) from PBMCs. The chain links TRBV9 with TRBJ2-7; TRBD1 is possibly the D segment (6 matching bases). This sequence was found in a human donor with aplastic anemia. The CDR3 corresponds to CASSQGQLNEQYF. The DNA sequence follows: TGTGCCAGCAGCCAAGGACAGTTAAACGAGCAGTACTTC.